This T cell receptor (beta chain) was recorded in a study of T cell responses to AZD1222 COVID-19 vaccine. V gave up 6 bases and J gave up 4 bases; unmatched junction bases: 4. This CDR3 has 13 amino acids. CDR1 is MNHEY and CDR2 is SVGAGI in the germline V gene. The method was immunoSEQ multiplex PCR; TCRdb's version includes in-frame clones alone and lacks a portion of them. The sample includes about 170,000 clones, approximately 88% of them seen just once. V is TRBV6-5 and J is TRBJ2-7; 9 positions match TRBD1. The receptor comes from an adult who received the AZD1222 COVID-19 vaccine. Sequenced material: peripheral blood, taken 28 days after the second AZD1222 dose. DNA for the CDR3: TGTGCCAGCAGGCCGGGGACAGGGTACGAGCAGTACTTC. Residues: CASRPGTGYEQYF.